Following are 12 T cell receptor beta chains from one sample sequenced in a study of a mutant IDH1 vaccine in newly diagnosed glioma. Regarding time point: week 35, safety follow-up. Each vaccine dose was 300 ug of mutant IDH1 20-mer peptide, with topical imiquimod. Clones were sequenced by immunoSEQ multiplex PCR, and TCRdb holds only the in-frame ones, with some missing. Here the sample spans about 54,000 clones, 80% to 85% being singletons. The antigens for these receptors are not known. The sample here was PBMCs, taken from a glioma patient whose treatment included an IDH1 peptide vaccine. These receptor sequences come from a young woman with glioma.

This clone was observed once. The chain couples TRBV25-1 to TRBJ2-7, with 7 bases that match TRBD1. With V trimmed by 2 bases and J by 7 bases, 5 bases remained unmatched. Germline V gene data show CDR1 as MGHDK and CDR2 as SYGVNS. This CDR3 spans 13 amino acids. In DNA, the CDR3 is TGTGCCAGCAGTGAAGGACCGGGACAGGAGCAGTACTTC. This gives the protein CASSEGPGQEQYF.

The rearrangement links TRBV6-1 to TRBJ2-7; D unresolved. This CDR3 spans 16 amino acids. The germline CDR1 and CDR2 sequences are MNHNS and SASEGT. V was cut by 3 bases and J by 1 base, with 16 bases left in between. The CDR3 reads CASSDAPLISSYEQYF. CDR3 DNA: TGTGCCAGCAGTGACGCTCCCCTAATCTCTTCCTACGAGCAGTACTTC.

The rearrangement links TRBV4-3 to TRBJ2-7; D may be TRBD1 (5 bases). CDR1 and CDR2 from the germline V gene are LGHNA and YSLEER. The V gene lost 0 bases and the J gene lost 4 bases, with 10 bases spanning the gap. CDR3 size: 14 residues. CDR3 protein: CASSQDTGSYEQYF. In DNA, the CDR3 is TGCGCCAGCAGCCAAGATACAGGCTCTTACGAGCAGTACTTC.

The rearrangement links TRBV10-2 to TRBJ2-2, with 8 bases that match TRBD2. The V and J ends lost 6 bases and 6 bases, in that order; junction bases with no gene match: 3. CDR1 is WSHSY and CDR2 is SAAADI in the germline V gene. The CDR3 runs to 13 residues. The CDR3 DNA sequence: TGCGCCAGCAGCTGGACTAGCCCCGGGGAGCTGTTTTTT. This sequence encodes CASSWTSPGELFF.

The chain couples TRBV18 to TRBJ2-5, with D perhaps matching TRBD2 (6 bases). The CDR3 loop spans 12 amino acids. V was shortened by 0 bases and J by 9 bases, with 8 bases between the two germline ends. From germline, CDR1 is KGHSH and CDR2 LQKENI. The CDR3 DNA reads as TGTGCCAGCTCACCACCGTCGGGGGCCCAGTACTTC. This encodes CASSPPSGAQYF.

J is TRBJ1-1 and V is TRBV29-1, with D possibly TRBD1 on 5 matching bases. The germline gives CDR1 SQVTM, CDR2 ANQGSEA. The CDR3 sequence is 13 residues long. Deletions cut 7 bases from V and 0 bases from J, with 12 bases between. CDR3 protein: CSATTGMNTEAFF. CDR3 DNA sequence: TGCAGCGCCACTACAGGTATGAACACTGAAGCTTTCTTT.

The chain recombines TRBV7-2 with TRBJ2-2; D is uncertain. CDR3 length: 14 residues. Germline V gene lookup returns CDR1 SGHTA and CDR2 FQGNSA. The ends were cut back, 3 bases at V and 1 base at J, with 6 bases in the middle. CDR3 nucleotides: TGTGCCAGCAGCTTGGACCAGAACACCGGGGAGCTGTTTTTT. Translation: CASSLDQNTGELFF.

This chain uses TRBV27 with TRBJ1-5; the D is unclear. V lost 1 base and J lost 2, with 3 bases in between. This CDR3 comprises 13 residues. Germline CDR1 and CDR2: MNHEY and SMNVEV (reference sequence). The CDR3 loop reads CASSLFGNQPQHF. CDR3 nucleotides: TGTGCCAGCAGTTTATTCGGCAATCAGCCCCAGCATTTT.

This clone was counted between two and nine times. This chain connects TRBV4-1 to TRBJ1-2, with 8 bases that match TRBD1. This CDR3 is 15 amino acids long. V gave up 4 bases and J gave up 2 bases; unmatched junction bases: 6. CDR1 and CDR2 (germline): MGHRA, YSYEKL. This CDR3 is CASSRPDRENYGYTF. The CDR3 region has the DNA TGCGCCAGCAGCCGCCCGGACAGGGAAAACTATGGCTACACCTTC.

V gene TRBV29-1 combines with J gene TRBJ2-5, with D tentatively TRBD1 (6 bases). The CDR3 consists of 13 residues. Germline V gene data show CDR1 as SQVTM and CDR2 as ANQGSEA. V was clipped by 1 base and J by 10 bases, with 16 bases between them. Written as DNA, the CDR3 is TGCAGCGTTGAAGGGACCACAGGGTCGGTCCAGTACTTC. Translation: CSVEGTTGSVQYF.

About this clone itself: The sample has other DNA sequences that encode this CDR3 too. This chain links TRBV19 with TRBJ1-1; D unresolved. This CDR3 is built from 13 residues. CDR1 is LNHDA and CDR2 is SQIVND in the germline V gene (reference sequence). V lost 3 bases and J 5 bases, leaving 10 bases between the germline ends. CDR3 sequence reads: CASSISGVTEAFF. CDR3 DNA sequence: TGTGCCAGTAGTATTTCCGGCGTTACTGAAGCTTTCTTT.

This chain joins TRBV30 and TRBJ1-3; D is unclear. CDR1 is GTSNPN and CDR2 is SVGIG in the germline V gene (reference sequence). Trimming removed 5 bases at V and 8 bases at J, with 19 bases between. This CDR3 has 14 residues. The CDR3 DNA reads TGTGCCTGGGGCCAGGAGGCCCGATTCGACACCATATATTTT. As protein: CAWGQEARFDTIYF.